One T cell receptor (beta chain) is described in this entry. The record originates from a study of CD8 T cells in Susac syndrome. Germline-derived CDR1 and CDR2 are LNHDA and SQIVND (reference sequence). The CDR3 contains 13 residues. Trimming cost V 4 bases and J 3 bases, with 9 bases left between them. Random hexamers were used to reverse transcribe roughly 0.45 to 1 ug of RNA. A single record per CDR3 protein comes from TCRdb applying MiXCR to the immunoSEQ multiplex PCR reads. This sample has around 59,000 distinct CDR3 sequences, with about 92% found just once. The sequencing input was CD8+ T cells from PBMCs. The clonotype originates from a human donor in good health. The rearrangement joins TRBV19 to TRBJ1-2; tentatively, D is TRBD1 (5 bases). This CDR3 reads CASSTDTHYGYTF. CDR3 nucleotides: TGTGCCAGTAGTACGGACACTCACTATGGCTACACCTTC.